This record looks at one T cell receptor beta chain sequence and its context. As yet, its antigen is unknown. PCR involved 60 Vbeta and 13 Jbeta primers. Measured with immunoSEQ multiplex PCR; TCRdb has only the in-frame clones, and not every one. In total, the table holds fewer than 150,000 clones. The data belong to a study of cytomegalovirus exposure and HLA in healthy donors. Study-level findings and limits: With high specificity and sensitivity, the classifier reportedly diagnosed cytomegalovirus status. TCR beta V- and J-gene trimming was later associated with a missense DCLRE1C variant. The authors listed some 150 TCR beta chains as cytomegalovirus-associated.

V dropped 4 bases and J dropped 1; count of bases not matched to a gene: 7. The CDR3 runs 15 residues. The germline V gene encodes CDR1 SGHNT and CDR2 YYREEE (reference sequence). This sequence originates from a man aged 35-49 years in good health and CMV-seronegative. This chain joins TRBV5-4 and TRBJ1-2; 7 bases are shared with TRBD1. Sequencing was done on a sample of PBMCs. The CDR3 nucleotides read TGTGCCAGCAGCCCCGCACAGGGGCTTAACTATGGCTACACCTTC. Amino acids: CASSPAQGLNYGYTF.